These 5 T cell receptor beta chains share one sample of origin, sequenced in a study of blood T cell repertoires in COVID-19. Profiling relied on immunoSEQ multiplex PCR, and the TCRdb table lists in-frame clones only, not all of them. Altogether about 160,000 clones are present, approximately 88% being singletons, with the ten largest covering about a tenth. The sample consisted of peripheral blood. These receptor sequences come from a woman over 75 with active or convalescent COVID-19.

The chain employs TRBV11-2 and TRBJ2-7; tentative D call: TRBD1 (6 bases). Germline-derived CDR1 and CDR2 are SGHAT and FQNNGV. The V end lost 5 bases, the J end lost 7 bases, and 12 bases lay between the germline ends. The CDR3 runs to 12 residues. The CDR3 DNA reads as TGTGCCAGCAGCAACAGGGTCGGGGAGCAGTACTTC. Its translation: CASSNRVGEQYF.

The chain employs TRBV6-5 and TRBJ1-3; the match to TRBD1 covers 7 bases. CDR1 MNHEY and CDR2 SVGAGI come from the germline V gene. V lost 4 bases, J lost 1 base, and 4 bases stayed unmatched. The CDR3 covers 15 residues. CDR3 in DNA: TGTGCCAGCAGTTCGCCGGGACAGTCTGGAAACACCATATATTTT. Translation: CASSSPGQSGNTIYF.

The V and J genes are TRBV18 and TRBJ2-7, with 7 bases lining up with TRBD1. The CDR3 covers 14 residues. The junction had 8 bases not matched to a gene; V was cut back by 3 bases and J by 6 bases. Germline assignment: CDR1 KGHSH and CDR2 LQKENI. The CDR3 DNA sequence: TGTGCCAGCTCACCCTGGACAGGTCTTAGCGAGCAGTACTTC. Translation: CASSPWTGLSEQYF.

The CDR3 region is CASSQLGTGNSPLHF. CDR3 nucleotide sequence: TGTGCCAGCAGCCAGCTCGGGACTGGCAATTCACCCCTCCACTTT. The gene calls are TRBV4-2 and TRBJ1-6, with D perhaps TRBD1 (5 bases). The CDR3 covers 15 residues. Germline V CDR1 and CDR2: LGHNA, YNFKEQ. V lost 3 bases to trimming and J lost 7 bases, with 13 bases between them.

The gene calls are TRBV7-3 and TRBJ2-2, with 7 positions matching TRBD1. Germline trimming cut 2 bases from V and 1 base from J; bases unmatched to any gene: 1. This CDR3 is built from 15 residues. CDR1 is SGHTA, CDR2 FQGTGA, per germline. The CDR3 coding sequence is TGTGCCAGCAGCTTACAGGGGGAGAACACCGGGGAGCTGTTTTTT. Protein product: CASSLQGENTGELFF.